Below are 18 T cell receptor beta chains sequenced from a single sample in a study of cytomegalovirus exposure and HLA in healthy donors. Vbeta (60) and Jbeta (13) primers were used in the PCR. Sequencing used immunoSEQ multiplex PCR; TCRdb keeps in-frame clones, though not all of them. The data contain 160,000 or so clones, roughly 82% of them singletons. Sequencing was carried out using PBMCs. The receptor source for this set is a woman aged 45-59 years in good health and CMV-seropositive.

In its sample, this clone was seen a few times. The rearrangement links TRBV5-8 to TRBJ2-2; maybe TRBD2 (7 bases). Germline V gives CDR1 SGHTS, CDR2 YDEGEE. Deletions cut 8 bases from V and 2 bases from J, with 19 bases between. The CDR3 length is 16 residues. The CDR3 nucleotides are TGTGCCAGTCTGGAGGCGGGGGCCCCTAACACCGGGGAGCTGTTTTTT. Translation: CASLEAGAPNTGELFF.

The chain links TRBV15 to TRBJ1-3; D might be TRBD1 (6 bases). The V gene's germline CDR1 is LNHNV and CDR2 YYDKDF (reference sequence). This CDR3 contains 15 residues. V was shortened by 1 base and J by 4 bases, with 11 bases between the two germline ends. CDR3 coding DNA: TGTGCCACCAGCAGAGGTCTCGGACAGGGAAACACCATATATTTT. Translated: CATSRGLGQGNTIYF. Looking up the rest from reference TRBV15 and TRBJ1-3 gives the full variable domain: DAMVIQNPRYQVTQFGKPVTLSCSQTLNHNVMYWYQQKSSQAPKLLFHYYDKDFNNEADTPDNFQSRRPNTSFCFLDIRSPGLGDTAMYLCATSRGLGQGNTIYFGEGSWLTVV.

This clone was counted only a few times. The rearrangement joins TRBV5-6 to TRBJ1-3; D ambiguous. The V end lost 2 bases, the J end lost 8 bases, and 5 bases lay between the germline ends. CDR3 length: 11 residues. CDR1 is SGHDT and CDR2 is YYEEEE in the germline V gene. The CDR3 is CASSFADTIYF. CDR3 nucleotides: TGTGCCAGCAGCTTCGCGGACACCATATATTTT.

The chain combines TRBV5-1 with TRBJ1-1; a weak D match, TRBD1 (6 bases). Germline CDR1 reads SGHRS; CDR2 reads YFSETQ. V gave up 5 bases and J gave up 0 bases, with 11 bases separating them. CDR3 length: 14 amino acids. The CDR3 DNA is TGCGCCAGCAGTCCCGGGACACTGAACACTGAAGCTTTCTTT. Its translation is CASSPGTLNTEAFF.

The rearrangement uses TRBV6-5 and TRBJ2-1; the D is unclear. The length of the CDR3 is 15 residues. V shed 0 bases and J shed 4 bases, with 10 bases lying between them. Germline lookup yields CDR1 MNHEY and CDR2 SVGAGI. The CDR3 reads CASSYSGVLYNEQFF. The CDR3 bases are TGTGCCAGCAGTTACTCAGGAGTCCTTTACAATGAGCAGTTCTTC.

This chain's CDR3 is CASSSLPTGDYGYTF. The DNA of the CDR3 is TGTGCCAGCAGCTCCCTGCCGACAGGGGACTATGGCTACACCTTC. This sequence joins TRBV7-8 and TRBJ1-2; 8 nucleotides match TRBD1. V was pared by 4 bases and J by 3 bases, with 7 bases of the junction left unmatched. Germline values: CDR1 SGHVS, CDR2 FQNEAQ. This CDR3 contains 15 residues.

The chain has TRBV18 and TRBJ1-6; D possibly corresponds to TRBD1 (6 bases). CDR1 is KGHSH and CDR2 is LQKENI in the germline V gene. The CDR3 contains 17 residues. V lost 1 base and J 6 bases, leaving 16 bases between the germline ends. CDR3 coding DNA: TGTGCCAGCTCACCACGGGGCAGGACAGCCTCTAATTCACCCCTCCACTTT. Translating it yields CASSPRGRTASNSPLHF.

The CDR3 here is CASSSGSAVGNTIYF. In DNA form, the CDR3 reads TGTGCCAGCAGTTCGGGATCGGCGGTTGGAAACACCATATATTTT. V gene TRBV7-2 combines with J gene TRBJ1-3, with D unresolved. Germline V gives CDR1 SGHTA, CDR2 FQGNSA. The length of the CDR3 is 15 residues. V was pared by 6 bases and J by 3 bases, with 15 bases between.

The chain combines TRBV28 with TRBJ2-7; 12 nucleotides align to TRBD1. V gave up 7 bases and J gave up 5 bases; unmatched junction bases: 9. From germline, CDR1 is MDHEN and CDR2 SYDVKM. This CDR3 is built from 15 residues. The DNA for the CDR3 is TGTGCCAGCAACATGGGGGGACAGGGGGCCCACGAGCAGTACTTC. Its translation is CASNMGGQGAHEQYF.

The chain combines TRBV7-9 with TRBJ1-1; D might be TRBD1 (6 bases). The V end lost 5 bases, the J end lost 1 base, and 11 bases lay between the germline ends. From germline, CDR1 is SEHNR and CDR2 FQNEAQ (reference sequence). The CDR3 length is 14 residues. CDR3 sequence: CASSPTTGNTEAFF. The CDR3, as DNA: TGTGCCAGCAGCCCTACGACAGGGAACACTGAAGCTTTCTTT.

The chain couples TRBV13 to TRBJ2-1, with D uncertain. Trimming removed 0 bases from V and 10 bases from J, with 7 bases in between. The CDR3 is 12 amino acids. Germline lookup yields CDR1 PRHDT and CDR2 FYEKMQ (reference sequence). The CDR3 DNA follows: TGTGCCAGCAGCTTAGGCCGGAGCGAGCAGTTCTTC. Translation: CASSLGRSEQFF. The variable domain in full, with the rest retrieved from reference TRBV13 and TRBJ2-1, is AAGVIQSPRHLIKEKRETATLKCYPIPRHDTVYWYQQGPGQDPQFLISFYEKMQSDKGSIPDRFSAQQFSDYHSELNMSSLELGDSALYFCASSLGRSEQFFGPGTRLTVL.

This clone appeared a few times. The J gene is TRBJ2-7, the V gene TRBV5-4; perhaps TRBD2 as D (6 bases). This CDR3 comprises 15 residues. Germline CDR1 and CDR2: SGHNT and YYREEE (reference sequence). The V and J ends lost 2 bases and 6 bases respectively, with 18 bases between them. DNA for the CDR3: TGTGCCAGCAGCTTCGGAGGGGTGTCCACTAGCGAGCAGTACTTC. It is translated as CASSFGGVSTSEQYF.

This clone appeared a few times. This chain connects TRBV6-6 to TRBJ1-2, with 9 bases lining up with TRBD1. The CDR3 totals 14 residues. V lost 7 bases and J lost 7; bases outside the gene matches: 10. Germline CDR1 MNHNY, CDR2 SVGAGI (reference sequence). The CDR3 DNA reads as TGTGCCAGCACCATAGGGACAGGGACGGGTGGCTACACCTTC. It yields the protein CASTIGTGTGGYTF.

This clone was observed once. This chain joins TRBV6-1 and TRBJ2-7; no clear D. The CDR3 consists of 13 residues. The V gene's germline CDR1 is MNHNS and CDR2 SASEGT. Trimming cost V 3 bases and J 0 bases, with 6 bases left between them. Here the CDR3 reads CASSEPGSYEQYF. As DNA, the CDR3 is TGTGCCAGCAGTGAGCCGGGCTCCTACGAGCAGTACTTC.

This sequence joins TRBV19 and TRBJ2-3; 9 bases align to TRBD1. V lost 10 bases and J lost 0; bases outside the gene matches: 2. CDR3 length equals 13 residues. CDR1 and CDR2 from the germline V gene are LNHDA and SQIVND (reference sequence). CDR3 DNA: TGTGCCACTGGACAGGGGAGCACAGATACGCAGTATTTT. It codes for CATGQGSTDTQYF.

This chain uses TRBV6-5 with TRBJ1-1; D unresolved. Trimming removed 5 bases from V and 4 bases from J, with 14 bases in between. Germline V gene sequence: CDR1 MNHEY, CDR2 SVGAGI. The CDR3 runs 14 residues. CDR3 loop: CASSPGVSTTEAFF. CDR3 in DNA: TGTGCCAGCAGTCCCGGGGTCTCAACCACTGAAGCTTTCTTT.

This clone showed up just once. V gene TRBV15 combines with J gene TRBJ2-7, with 9 nucleotides matching TRBD1. The germline gives CDR1 LNHNV, CDR2 YYDKDF (reference sequence). J gave up 7 bases and V 2 bases, and 9 bases lay outside the gene matches. The CDR3 contains 15 residues. CDR3 nucleotide sequence: TGTGCCACCAGCAGACGGGGACAGGGAGAGTGGGAGCAGTACTTC. Translation: CATSRRGQGEWEQYF.

This clone was found a few times. The chain couples TRBV28 to TRBJ1-5, with 10 bases matching TRBD1. The CDR3 totals 15 residues. Germline trimming cut 2 bases from V and 2 bases from J; bases unmatched to any gene: 0. Germline V CDR1 and CDR2: MDHEN, SYDVKM. CDR3 coding DNA: TGTGCCAGCAGTTTAGGACAGGGGGGCAATCAGCCCCAGCATTTT. Its protein is CASSLGQGGNQPQHF. The entire variable domain, with the rest obtained from reference TRBV28 and TRBJ1-5, is as follows: DVKVTQSSRYLVKRTGEKVFLECVQDMDHENMFWYRQDPGLGLRLIYFSYDVKMKEKGDIPEGYSVSREKKERFSLILESASTNQTSMYLCASSLGQGGNQPQHFGDGTRLSIL.